The 5 T cell receptor beta chains below were found in one sample sequenced in a study of blood T cell repertoires in COVID-19. Data came from immunoSEQ multiplex PCR; TCRdb stores just in-frame clones and leaves some out. The top ten clones hold 15% to 20% of a sample with 150,000 to 200,000 clones, 70% to 80% of them seen once. Material for sequencing was PBMCs or T cells enriched from blood (not recorded which). The receptors shown here come from a woman aged 50 to 60 who had recovered from COVID-19.

The chain recombines TRBV5-1 with TRBJ2-1, with 8 nucleotides matching TRBD1. Per the germline V gene, CDR1 is SGHRS and CDR2 is YFSETQ. The CDR3 extends over 15 amino acids. V lost 4 bases, J lost 3 bases, and 6 bases stayed unmatched. The CDR3 loop reads CASSAGQGLYNEQFF. DNA of the CDR3: TGCGCCAGCAGCGCAGGACAGGGTCTCTACAATGAGCAGTTCTTC. Filled out from reference TRBV5-1 and TRBJ2-1, the complete variable domain reads KAGVTQTPRYLIKTRGQQVTLSCSPISGHRSVSWYQQTPGQGLQFLFEYFSETQRNKGNFPGRFSGRQFSNSRSEMNVSTLELGDSALYLCASSAGQGLYNEQFFGPGTRLTVL.

The genes are TRBV7-2 and TRBJ2-7, with D possibly matching TRBD2 (6 bases). CDR3 length: 14 amino acids. Germline values: CDR1 SGHTA, CDR2 FQGNSA. Trimming took off 2 bases at V and 7 bases at J, with 15 bases between the two ends. The CDR3: CASSLPGLLSEQYF. The CDR3 DNA sequence: TGTGCCAGCAGCTTACCGGGACTGCTGTCGGAGCAGTACTTC.

This chain connects TRBV27 to TRBJ1-1; TRBD1 is a possible D gene (5 bases). V shed 7 bases and J shed 1 base, with 10 bases lying between them. Germline CDR1 reads MNHEY; CDR2 reads SMNVEV (reference sequence). The CDR3 covers 13 residues. The CDR3 DNA is TGTGCCAGCAATTATCAGGGGAACACTGAAGCTTTCTTT. This sequence encodes CASNYQGNTEAFF.

The rearrangement uses TRBV6-5 and TRBJ2-3, with D maybe TRBD2 (6 bases). Trimming pared 6 bases from V and 1 base from J, leaving 11 bases between. CDR3 length: 14 amino acids. Germline V gene data show CDR1 as MNHEY and CDR2 as SVGAGI. The CDR3 reads CASRPAGRTDTQYF. The CDR3 coding sequence is TGTGCCAGCAGGCCTGCGGGGCGCACAGATACGCAGTATTTT.

V gene TRBV11-3 combines with J gene TRBJ2-3, with 11 nucleotides matching TRBD1. The CDR3 runs to 18 residues. Germline CDR1 and CDR2: SGHNT and YENEEA. V lost 4 bases to trimming and J lost 6 bases; unmatched junction nucleotides: 15. The CDR3 nucleotides are TGTGCCAGCAGCTCGGCCCATGCCGGGACAGGGGGATGGGATACGCAGTATTTT. This codes for CASSSAHAGTGGWDTQYF.